The 5 T cell receptor beta chains given below trace back to one sample, sequenced in a study of cytomegalovirus exposure and HLA in healthy donors. PCR used 60 Vbeta primers and 13 Jbeta primers. This table comes from immunoSEQ multiplex PCR, and its TCRdb copy is limited to in-frame clones, with some not included. This table holds approximately 170,000 clones, around three quarters found once. The sequenced sample was PBMCs. These TCRs come from a woman in her thirties or forties in good health and CMV-seronegative.

This clone was seen more than once but under ten times. In nucleotides, the CDR3 is TGCGCCAGCACCACTGGGACTCGAGGAAGCACAGATACGCAGTATTTT. Its translation is CASTTGTRGSTDTQYF. This chain uses TRBV5-1 with TRBJ2-3; tentatively, D is TRBD2 (6 bases). CDR1 SGHRS and CDR2 YFSETQ come from the germline V gene. Deletions cut 6 bases from V and 0 bases from J, with 17 bases between. There are 16 residues in the CDR3.

This chain uses TRBV6-1 with TRBJ2-5; possible D gene TRBD1, 5 bases. CDR1 is MNHNS, CDR2 SASEGT, per germline. CDR3 size: 15 residues. Trimming cost V 4 bases and J 1 base, with 13 bases left between them. The CDR3 is CASSVGSGIQETQYF. As DNA, the CDR3 is TGTGCCAGCAGTGTGGGCTCAGGGATCCAAGAGACCCAGTACTTC.

The chain links TRBV2 to TRBJ2-5; TRBD1 matches at 7 bases. The junction had 6 bases not matched to a gene; V was cut back by 4 bases and J by 4 bases. There are 14 residues in the CDR3. CDR1 is SNHLY, CDR2 FYNNEI, per germline. CDR3 region: CASSGRGSLETQYF. The DNA for the CDR3 is TGTGCCAGCAGTGGCAGGGGGTCATTAGAGACCCAGTACTTC.

This sequence joins TRBV6-1 and TRBJ1-1; D may be TRBD1 (5 bases). V was cut by 4 bases and J by 6 bases, with 9 bases left in between. In germline, CDR1 is MNHNS, CDR2 SASEGT. CDR3 length: 12 amino acids. The CDR3 loop is CASSVYRSEAFF. The DNA of the CDR3 is TGTGCCAGCAGTGTATACAGGTCTGAAGCTTTCTTT.

The chain recombines TRBV28 with TRBJ2-7; 9 bases fit TRBD2. The CDR3 extends over 15 amino acids. The J segment lost 2 bases and the V segment lost 2 bases, leaving 4 bases of the junction unmatched. In germline, CDR1 is MDHEN, CDR2 SYDVKM. This CDR3 is CASSLGGRGPYEQYF. The CDR3 nucleotides are TGTGCCAGCAGTTTAGGCGGGAGGGGGCCCTACGAGCAGTACTTC.